This TCR beta chain was sequenced for a study of T-cell memory formation after mild COVID-19. Via MiXCR, TCRdb re-called the 5' RACE reads, giving one row per CDR3 protein. The sample consists of under 300,000 distinct CDR3 sequences, about 16% of them appearing once. This clonotype was observed at least ten times. At one end the junction does not follow the germline gene, possibly because of a read error. Specimen: PBMCs or a T cell subset sorted from them (not recorded which). This clonotype was obtained from a young man who had mild COVID-19 (a few samples of this study predate the infection). Cell type and time point are not known.

The CDR3 DNA reads as TGCGCCAGCAGCCAAGATTGGGGGGGGAACTCTGGCTACACCTTC. Translation gives CASSQDWGGNSGYTF. The chain recombines TRBV4-3 with TRBJ1-2; possibly TRBD1 for D (5 bases). The CDR3 spans 15 residues. Per germline, CDR1 LGHNA and CDR2 YSLEER.